This T cell receptor beta chain was documented in a study of lymphopenia after photon versus proton radiotherapy. Findings and caveats of the study: Oligoclonal CD8+ Temra expansion after nadir drove photon patients' diversity drop.

TCRdb's copy holds only in-frame clones and misses some; the assay was immunoSEQ multiplex PCR. The data hold approximately 30,000 clones, with around 85% observed a single time. The CDR3 sequence is 15 residues long. Per the germline V gene, CDR1 is SGHRS and CDR2 is YFSETQ. Trimming took off 0 bases at V and 5 bases at J, with 9 bases between the two ends. The table lists this clone with a few counts. Its antigen is not known. Sequencing used peripheral blood, obtained from a patient treated with photon-based radiotherapy. The chain combines TRBV5-1 with TRBJ1-6; D gene unclear. This clonotype was sampled from a man aged 45-65 years with gastric cancer. Here the CDR3 reads CASSLAGQDNSPLHF. DNA of the CDR3: TGCGCCAGCAGCTTGGCCGGGCAGGATAATTCACCCCTCCACTTT.